Here is one TCR beta chain with its context. Germline trimming cut 0 bases from V and 3 bases from J; bases unmatched to any gene: 7. The CDR3 length is 16 residues. The germline CDR1 and CDR2 sequences are SGHAT and FQNNGV. This sample was included in a study of blood T cell repertoires in COVID-19. Study overall: Whether acute or convalescent, the COVID-19 samples came from the United States, Italy and Spain. PBMCs, B-cell-depleted T cells, or T cells were the source of the cDNA or gDNA that made up the material.

Original analysis: Researchers report that nucleated cell counts were estimated from reference gene primer amplification. Assay used: immunoSEQ multiplex PCR; TCRdb lists only in-frame clones, some missing. The DNA gave D and trimming, while V, J and clone size come from that table. The sample comprises under 300,000 clones, around 86% of which are singletons, and around 2.1% rests with the top ten. This sequence was found in a middle-aged man with acute or convalescent COVID-19. Sequenced input: peripheral blood. V usage is TRBV11-2 and J usage is TRBJ2-7; 8 bases are shared with TRBD1. This CDR3 reads CASSLEVGTGLYEQYF. In DNA, the CDR3 is TGTGCCAGCAGCTTAGAGGTAGGGACAGGCCTCTACGAGCAGTACTTC.